In this sample, the clone carrying this TCR beta chain turned up a few times. The sample belongs to a study of spatial heterogeneity in lung cancer. The CDR3 has 14 amino acids. Trimming removed 6 bases from V and 1 base from J, with 13 bases in between. CDR1 is LNHDA, CDR2 SQIVND, per germline (reference sequence). The time point was: sample taken at primary tumor resection. Without sorting, whole RNA was sequenced from tumor, nontumor lung or frozen PBMC. TCRdb re-called the 5' RACE reads with MiXCR, one entry per CDR3 protein. Among approximately 52,000 distinct CDR3 sequences, 5.3% were seen once, and the ten largest hold more than 9.5%.

The sequences come from PBMCs, collected at surgery. This clonotype originated in a male donor with early-stage non-small cell lung cancer. The J gene is TRBJ2-7, the V gene TRBV19; tentatively, D is TRBD1 or TRBD2 (5 bases each). The CDR3 loop is CASRVRDGSYEQYF. As DNA, the CDR3 is TGTGCCAGTAGGGTCCGGGACGGGTCCTACGAGCAGTACTTC.